These 22 T cell receptor beta chains share one sample of origin, sequenced in a study of blood T cell repertoires in COVID-19. Some clones are missing from TCRdb's copy, which holds only in-frame ones; the method was immunoSEQ multiplex PCR. The sample has 170,000 or so clones, approximately 88% seen once. Sequenced input: peripheral blood. These receptors all come from a man in his late teens or twenties with active or convalescent COVID-19.

The genes are TRBV4-3 and TRBJ2-7, with unresolved D. Germline loops: CDR1 LGHNA, CDR2 YSLEER. Trimming left V 1 base short and J 4 bases short, with 14 bases between. The CDR3 totals 15 residues. This CDR3 reads CASSQGLAPSYEQYF. DNA of the CDR3: TGCGCCAGCAGCCAAGGTCTCGCACCTAGTTACGAGCAGTACTTC.

The V and J genes are TRBV27 and TRBJ1-6; no firm D call. From germline, CDR1 is MNHEY and CDR2 SMNVEV (reference sequence). The V end lost 6 bases, the J end lost 7 bases, and 10 bases lay between the germline ends. The length of the CDR3 is 13 residues. In nucleotides, the CDR3 is TGTGCCAGCAGAACTCCTTCGAATTCACCCCTCCACTTT. The encoded protein is CASRTPSNSPLHF.

V usage is TRBV6-5 and J usage is TRBJ1-3; TRBD1 might be the D (6 bases). CDR3 size: 15 residues. CDR1 is MNHEY, CDR2 SVGAGI, per germline. Trimming shortened V by 6 bases and J by 4 bases, and 16 bases separated the two germline ends. In DNA, the CDR3 is TGTGCCAGCAGCGCCGGGACAACACCCGGAAACACCATATATTTT. It translates to CASSAGTTPGNTIYF.

The V gene is TRBV19, the J gene TRBJ2-7; 7 nucleotides align to TRBD2. V was pared by 6 bases and J by 1 base, with 6 bases of the junction left unmatched. CDR3 length: 14 amino acids. The germline V gene encodes CDR1 LNHDA and CDR2 SQIVND (reference sequence). The CDR3, as DNA: TGTGCCAGTAGCGGGAGGTTCGTGTCCTACGAGCAGTACTTC. It specifies CASSGRFVSYEQYF. The whole variable domain, remainder taken from reference TRBV19 and TRBJ2-7, is DGGITQSPKYLFRKEGQNVTLSCEQNLNHDAMYWYRQDPGQGLRLIYYSQIVNDFQKGDIAEGYSVSREKKESFPLTVTSAQKNPTAFYLCASSGRFVSYEQYFGPGTRLTVT.

V and J are TRBV28 and TRBJ1-1, with TRBD1 as a possible D gene (5 bases). The length of the CDR3 is 15 residues. V was clipped by 6 bases and J by 3 bases, with 17 bases between them. Germline CDR1 is MDHEN and CDR2 is SYDVKM. As DNA, the CDR3 is TGTGCCAGCAGCTCCCGATCCGCGGGGGACACTGAAGCTTTCTTT. Residues: CASSSRSAGDTEAFF.

The chain has TRBV6-1 and TRBJ1-5; D not resolved. Germline CDR1 and CDR2: MNHNS and SASEGT. Deletions cut 0 bases from V and 9 bases from J, with 12 bases between. This CDR3 spans 14 amino acids. For the CDR3, the DNA is TGTGCCAGCAGTGAAGCCAGGATGCTTTCGCCCCAGCATTTT. This translates into CASSEARMLSPQHF.

The V call is TRBV11-2, the J call TRBJ1-1, with a possible D match to TRBD1 (5 bases). Germline CDR1 and CDR2: SGHAT and FQNNGV. The CDR3 is 16 amino acids. Trimming took 2 bases from V and 5 from J, leaving 18 bases between them. The CDR3 region has the DNA TGTGCCAGCAGCTTAAATCAGGGCCACGGTCGGACTGAAGCTTTCTTT. It translates to CASSLNQGHGRTEAFF.

The CDR3 is CASSFLTGSYSYEQYF. The DNA for the CDR3 is TGTGCCAGCAGTTTCCTCACAGGGTCCTACTCCTACGAGCAGTACTTC. The V call is TRBV28, the J call TRBJ2-7; the D gene is possibly TRBD1 (6 bases). This CDR3 is built from 16 residues. The V gene lost 3 bases and the J gene lost 0 bases, with 15 bases spanning the gap. Germline CDR1 reads MDHEN; CDR2 reads SYDVKM.

This chain links TRBV28 with TRBJ2-1, with TRBD2 identical over 14 bases. The V segment lost 7 bases and the J segment 7 bases; nucleotides outside the gene matches: 9. Germline CDR1 and CDR2: MDHEN and SYDVKM. The CDR3 is 16 residues long. DNA of the CDR3: TGTGCCAGCACTCACCCGGGGACTAGCGGGAGAAATGAGCAGTTCTTC. It codes for CASTHPGTSGRNEQFF.

The chain carries TRBV9 and TRBJ2-1; D gene ambiguous. This CDR3 contains 15 residues. Germline CDR1 is SGDLS and CDR2 is YYNGEE. V was clipped by 0 bases and J by 0 bases, with 7 bases between them. The CDR3 nucleotides are TGTGCCAGCAGCGTAGAGCCTTTCTCCTACAATGAGCAGTTCTTC. It encodes CASSVEPFSYNEQFF.

The chain uses TRBV5-4 and TRBJ2-2; the match to TRBD2 covers 10 bases. Germline V gene lookup returns CDR1 SGHNT and CDR2 YYREEE (reference sequence). V lost 0 bases and J lost 4; bases outside the gene matches: 3. The CDR3 is 16 amino acids. The CDR3, as DNA: TGTGCCAGCAGCTTGGATAGCGGGAGGAGCACCGGGGAGCTGTTTTTT. Encoded protein: CASSLDSGRSTGELFF.

The rearrangement uses TRBV5-1 and TRBJ2-1; tentative D call: TRBD1 (6 bases). Per the germline V gene, CDR1 is SGHRS and CDR2 is YFSETQ. The CDR3 length is 12 residues. Trimming shortened V by 5 bases and J by 8 bases, and 11 bases separated the two germline ends. The CDR3 is CASRTEGDEQFF. CDR3 sequence (DNA): TGCGCCAGCAGAACAGAGGGGGATGAGCAGTTCTTC.

This clone was recorded once. The V and J genes are TRBV6-5 and TRBJ2-1; 9 bases agree with TRBD1. V was pared by 5 bases and J by 9 bases, with 11 bases of the junction left unmatched. From germline, CDR1 is MNHEY and CDR2 SVGAGI. The CDR3 runs to 15 residues. CDR3 nucleotides: TGTGCCAGCAGTCTACAGGGGGCGTGGATGGGTGAGCAGTTCTTC. It encodes CASSLQGAWMGEQFF.

This sequence joins TRBV6-5 and TRBJ1-6; 8 bases map to TRBD1. V lost 6 bases, J lost 9 bases, and 7 bases stayed unmatched. The germline CDR1 and CDR2 sequences are MNHEY and SVGAGI. This CDR3 has 14 residues. CDR3 residues: CASRAGTGSSPLHF. CDR3 bases: TGTGCCAGCAGAGCCGGGACAGGATCTTCACCCCTCCACTTT.

The CDR3 DNA sequence: TGTGCCATCAGTGTAGGGGGGGCATCAGATACGCAGTATTTT. Residues: CAISVGGASDTQYF. J is TRBJ2-3 and V is TRBV10-3, with D perhaps TRBD2 (7 bases). CDR1 is ENHRY, CDR2 SYGVKD, per germline. The V end lost 4 bases, the J end lost 4 bases, and 12 bases lay between the germline ends. This CDR3 comprises 14 residues.

This chain links TRBV2 with TRBJ1-1; D is unclear. The germline V gene encodes CDR1 SNHLY and CDR2 FYNNEI. CDR3 size: 13 residues. Trimming took off 3 bases at V and 1 base at J, with 6 bases between the two ends. The chain's CDR3 is CASSDEKNTEAFF. CDR3 nucleotides: TGTGCCAGCAGTGACGAGAAGAACACTGAAGCTTTCTTT.

This clone was seen once. J is TRBJ2-1 and V is TRBV3-1 (or the pseudogene TRBV3-2); TRBD2 agrees at 10 bases. With V trimmed by 4 bases and J by 9 bases, 9 bases remained unmatched. Germline values: CDR1 LGHDT, CDR2 YNNKEL (reference sequence). CDR3 length: 15 amino acids. CDR3 DNA sequence: TGTGCCAGCAGCCCCACCAGCGGGGGGGCGGGTGAGCAGTTCTTC. It encodes CASSPTSGGAGEQFF.

The chain is built from TRBV12-3 or TRBV12-4 and TRBJ2-2, with TRBD1 as a possible D gene (5 bases). The CDR3 length is 13 residues. Trimming removed 6 bases at V and 9 bases at J, with 14 bases between. CDR3 sequence reads: CASSPAQGRELFF. CDR3 nucleotides: TGTGCCAGCAGCCCTGCCCAGGGCCGGGAGCTGTTTTTT.

V is TRBV19 and J is TRBJ1-4; weak D call: TRBD1 (6 bases). Trimming left V 6 bases short and J 6 bases short, with 14 bases between. CDR1 and CDR2 (germline): LNHDA, SQIVND (reference sequence). The CDR3 loop spans 14 amino acids. The CDR3 nucleotides are TGTGCCAGTAGCGCTAGGACAGTGCATGAAAAACTGTTTTTT. Its translation is CASSARTVHEKLFF.

The V gene is TRBV9, the J gene TRBJ2-2; 7 bases agree with TRBD2. The CDR3 has 17 amino acids. V dropped 0 bases and J dropped 3; count of bases not matched to a gene: 8. The germline gives CDR1 SGDLS, CDR2 YYNGEE. CDR3 DNA sequence: TGTGCCAGCAGCGTAGATGGTGCGGGAGATTACACCGGGGAGCTGTTTTTT. Amino acids: CASSVDGAGDYTGELFF.

V gene TRBV3-1 (or the pseudogene TRBV3-2) combines with J gene TRBJ1-3; possibly TRBD1 for D (6 bases). The CDR3 contains 14 residues. Germline-derived CDR1 and CDR2 are LGHDT and YNNKEL (reference sequence). V gave up 6 bases and J gave up 4 bases, with 13 bases separating them. The CDR3: CASRSQGPGNTIYF. The CDR3 nucleotides read TGTGCCAGCAGATCACAGGGTCCAGGAAACACCATATATTTT.

The chain carries TRBV6-2 or TRBV6-3 and TRBJ2-3, with 8 bases identical to TRBD1. The V gene end was trimmed by 2 bases and the J gene end by 3 bases; junction bases not matched to a gene: 4. The CDR3 runs to 15 residues. The V gene's germline CDR1 is MNHEY and CDR2 SVGEGT. CDR3 residues: CASSYNRGSTDTQYF. DNA of the CDR3: TGTGCCAGCAGTTACAACAGGGGGTCGACAGATACGCAGTATTTT.